This is a list of T cell receptor beta chains from one sample in a study of early T cells in non-severe SARS-CoV-2 infection. MiXCR, run by TCRdb on the 5' RACE reads, gives a single entry per CDR3 protein. The table records tens of thousands of distinct CDR3 sequences, approximately 7.1% of them present only once. Sequencing was carried out using whole blood. All receptors come from an adult who was a healthcare worker with PCR-confirmed SARS-CoV-2 infection or an uninfected control (not recorded which). Both conserved end residues are part of each CDR3. D genes are given only for firm matches. Part of the rows lack a size; the others show once, few, many or a class for expanded clones.

CDR3nt	CDR3aa	abundance	d_gene	j_gene	v_gene
TGTGCCAGCAGCACACAGGGGGGGGAGACCCAGTACTTC	CASSTQGGETQYF	many	NA	TRBJ2-5	TRBV5-4
TGTGCCAGCAGTTACCCCACCGACAGGGTATATAGCAATCAGCCCCAGCATTTT	CASSYPTDRVYSNQPQHF	many	TRBD1	TRBJ1-5	TRBV6-2/TRBV6-3
TGTGCCAGCAGTTCCGCCGGGCCGACCTATGGCTACACCTTC	CASSSAGPTYGYTF	NA	NA	TRBJ1-2	TRBV11-2
TGTGCCAGCAGTTACCTAAGGGCTATCCAAGAGACCCAGTACTTC	CASSYLRAIQETQYF	few	NA	TRBJ2-5	TRBV6-2/TRBV6-3
TGTGCCAGCAGTGAGGCGGGGGGCGCCACAGATACGCAGTATTTT	CASSEAGGATDTQYF	NA	TRBD2	TRBJ2-3	TRBV6-4
TGTGCCAGCACCAGAGGACAGGCCCTTACGAGTACCGGGGAGCTGTTTTTT	CASTRGQALTSTGELFF	many	TRBD1	TRBJ2-2	TRBV2
TGTGCCAGCAGCTTAGACAGAGTAGCCAAAAACATTCAGTACTTC	CASSLDRVAKNIQYF	NA	NA	TRBJ2-4	TRBV11-2
TGCAGTGCTAGTGGTACGGAGTATGGCTACACCTTC	CSASGTEYGYTF	NA	NA	TRBJ1-2	TRBV20-1
TGTGCCAGCAGCCGGACAGGGGGCAGGAACATTCAGTACTTC	CASSRTGGRNIQYF	few	TRBD1	TRBJ2-4	TRBV7-9
TGCGCCAGCAGCTTGGCCGTAGTAAGGGAGGTCCTGAATGAGCAGTTCTTC	CASSLAVVREVLNEQFF	many	NA	TRBJ2-1	TRBV5-1
TGCAGTGCTAGACCCCCAGGGGGTGACACAGATACGCAGTATTTT	CSARPPGGDTDTQYF	few	TRBD1	TRBJ2-3	TRBV20-1